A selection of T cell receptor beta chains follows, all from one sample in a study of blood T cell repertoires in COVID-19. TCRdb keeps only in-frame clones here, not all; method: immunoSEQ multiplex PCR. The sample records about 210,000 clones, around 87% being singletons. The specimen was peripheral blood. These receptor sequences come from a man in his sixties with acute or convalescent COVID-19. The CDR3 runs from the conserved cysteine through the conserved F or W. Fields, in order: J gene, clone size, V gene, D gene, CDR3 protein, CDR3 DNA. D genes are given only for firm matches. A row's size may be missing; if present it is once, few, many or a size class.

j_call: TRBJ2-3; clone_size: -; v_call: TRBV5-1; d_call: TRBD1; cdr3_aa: CASSFGQGDGYSDTQYF; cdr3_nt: TGCGCCAGCAGCTTTGGACAGGGGGACGGGTATTCAGATACGCAGTATTTT
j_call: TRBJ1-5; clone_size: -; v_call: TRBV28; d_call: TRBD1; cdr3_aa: CASSLEGQGAAQPQHF; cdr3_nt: TGTGCCAGCAGTTTAGAAGGGCAGGGGGCTGCTCAGCCCCAGCATTTT
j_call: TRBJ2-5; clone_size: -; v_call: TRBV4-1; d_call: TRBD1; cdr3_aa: CASSQVGTGLLETQYF; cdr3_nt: TGCGCCAGCAGCCAAGTCGGGACAGGATTGTTGGAGACCCAGTACTTC
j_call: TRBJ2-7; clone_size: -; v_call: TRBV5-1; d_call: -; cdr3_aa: CASSRDTTGSYEQYF; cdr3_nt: TGCGCCAGCAGCCGTGACACCACAGGGTCCTACGAGCAGTACTTC
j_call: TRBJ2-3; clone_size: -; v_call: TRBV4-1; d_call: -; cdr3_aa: CASSQERDYRADTQYF; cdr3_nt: TGCGCCAGCAGCCAAGAAAGGGACTACAGGGCAGATACGCAGTATTTT
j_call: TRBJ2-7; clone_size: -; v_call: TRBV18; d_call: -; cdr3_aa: CASSPAMGRSSYEQYF; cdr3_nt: TGTGCCAGCTCACCTGCGATGGGTAGGAGCTCCTACGAGCAGTACTTC
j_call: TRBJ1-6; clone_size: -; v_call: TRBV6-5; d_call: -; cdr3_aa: CASSYPRGGGSSPLHF; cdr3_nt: TGTGCCAGCAGTTACCCCAGAGGGGGGGGTAGTTCACCCCTCCACTTT
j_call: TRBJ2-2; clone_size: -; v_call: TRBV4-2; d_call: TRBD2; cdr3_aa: CASSQATGGPLGELFF; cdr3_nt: TGTGCCAGCAGCCAAGCCACGGGGGGGCCTCTAGGGGAGCTGTTTTTT
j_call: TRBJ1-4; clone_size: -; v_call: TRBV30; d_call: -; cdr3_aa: CAWSEEPRGKKLFF; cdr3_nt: TGTGCCTGGAGTGAGGAGCCCCGAGGGAAAAAACTGTTTTTT
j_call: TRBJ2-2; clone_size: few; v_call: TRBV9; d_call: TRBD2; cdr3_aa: CASSVAQGLARTGELFF; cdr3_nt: TGTGCCAGCAGCGTAGCTCAGGGACTAGCGAGGACCGGGGAGCTGTTTTTT
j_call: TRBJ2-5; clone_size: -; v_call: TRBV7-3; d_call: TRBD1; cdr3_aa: CASSSGGRRETQYF; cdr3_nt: TGTGCCAGCAGCTCAGGGGGACGGCGGGAGACCCAGTACTTC
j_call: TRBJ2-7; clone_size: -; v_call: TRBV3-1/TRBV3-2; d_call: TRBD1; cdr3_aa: CASSYGQGPYEQYF; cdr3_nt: TGTGCCAGCAGTTACGGACAGGGACCCTACGAGCAGTACTTC
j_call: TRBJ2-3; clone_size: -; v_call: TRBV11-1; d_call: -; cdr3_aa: CASSARGSTDTQYF; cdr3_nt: TGTGCCAGCAGTGCTAGGGGGAGCACAGATACGCAGTATTTT
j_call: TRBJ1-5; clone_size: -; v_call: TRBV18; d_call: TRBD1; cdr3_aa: CASSPQGQPRPQHF; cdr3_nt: TGTGCCAGCTCACCACAGGGACAGCCAAGGCCCCAGCATTTT
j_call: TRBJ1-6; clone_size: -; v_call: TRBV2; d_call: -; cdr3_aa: CASRGRGNSPLHF; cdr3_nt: TGTGCCAGCAGGGGCAGGGGCAATTCACCCCTCCACTTT
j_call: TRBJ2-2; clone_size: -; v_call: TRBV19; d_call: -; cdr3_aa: CATKGVSAVVNGELFF; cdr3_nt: TGTGCCACCAAAGGCGTCTCGGCGGTAGTTAACGGGGAGCTGTTTTTT
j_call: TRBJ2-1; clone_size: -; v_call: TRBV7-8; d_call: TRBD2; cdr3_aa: CASSLVGGGNEQFF; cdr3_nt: TGTGCCAGCAGCTTAGTTGGGGGGGGCAATGAGCAGTTCTTC